This note documents a single TCR beta chain sequence. This clone was recorded a few times. No cognate antigen has been identified for it. Base quality data are lacking; no much larger clone is found one base away. This entry comes from a study of blood T cell repertoires in COVID-19 (dated by TCRdb to about 2020). With regard to the full study: The collaborator samples originated in the United States, Italy and Spain and spanned the acute and convalescent phases of COVID-19. The prospective study material was composed of cDNA or gDNA derived from T cells, B-cell-depleted T cells, or PBMCs. Deeply sampled blood TCRbeta repertoires from subjects exposed to, actively infected with, or recovered from COVID-19 were included in the dataset. The repertoires were released in a freely available public database intended as a resource for research on the immune response to SARS-CoV-2. The samples were drawn from the first 160 participants of the ongoing ImmuneRACE study and from more than 1,000 subjects provided by 6 global collaborators. A de-identified subject ID, COVID-19 status, age in years and sex were almost always included in the sample metadata. Where HLA class I and class II types were available, the types were taken from metadata supplied by the sample provider, not from assay-based typing.

One collaborating source in Seattle enrolled patients while the patients were actively infected and followed the patients over time throughout the course of disease. Each collaborating institution followed its own protocols to collect whole blood in K2EDTA tubes. For TCRbeta analysis, collaborator samples were shipped as frozen whole blood, as isolated PBMCs, or as DNA extracted from either sample type. What the work shows at the level of the full study, not this receptor alone: How much clinical and demographic metadata was included differed by source and by participant, and the metadata was provided uncurated.

V and J are truncated by 5 bases and 2 bases respectively, leaving an intervening sequence of 15 bases. CDR1 and CDR2 are drawn from the germline V gene: SNHLY, FYNNEI. The CDR3 runs 16 amino acids, cysteine and phenylalanine included. Kept here is only the CDR3 DNA, which spans 48 bases and is read in frame from base 1. The immunoSEQ Assay, a bias-controlled multiplex PCR, was used to amplify TCRbeta CDR3 regions from genomic DNA. In the original analysis: The number of nucleated cells in each sample was estimated from the amplification of reference gene primers within the assay. To quantify the absolute abundance of each unique TCRbeta CDR3 rearrangement, sequence reads were collapsed and filtered. For each sample, productive Simpson clonality was calculated as the square root of Simpson's diversity index across productive rearrangements. In TCRdb, the immuneACCESS table is reduced to in-frame sequences with V and J assigned. These tables do not hold every clone; where another copy was compared, an unresolved V gene accounts for under half, and the others remain unexplained. V and J calls and clone size are copied from that table; D and trimming were computed from the DNA. The sample table records 330,000 or so clones; over 80% of these occur just once. In total, the top ten clones hold around 9.9% of the sample.

Rearrangement joined TRBV2 to TRBJ2-2; D gene: possibly TRBD2, on 5 matching bases. The sequencing input was peripheral blood. This receptor was taken from a man in his thirties or forties with COVID-19, enrolled during active disease. The CDR3 protein is CASSQMTNLNTGELFF. The bases are TGTGCCAGCAGTCAGATGACTAACCTAAACACCGGGGAGCTGTTTTTT. Extended through the reference TRBV2 and TRBJ2-2 proteins, this CDR3 yields the full variable domain: EPEVTQTPSHQVTQMGQEVILRCVPISNHLYFYWYRQILGQKVEFLVSFYNNEISEKSEIFDDQFSVERPDGSNFTLKIRSTKLEDSAMYFCASSQMTNLNTGELFFGEGSRLTVL.